These 22 T cell receptor beta chains were all obtained from the same sample, sequenced in a study of graft-versus-host responses after intestinal transplantation. Some clones are missing from TCRdb's copy, which holds only in-frame ones; the method was immunoSEQ multiplex PCR. The sample lists 25,000 to 30,000 clones, about 94% occurring once. The sequencing here drew on PBMCs, taken 30 days after intestinal transplant. The receptors stem from a human patient who received an intestinal transplant, so some T cells may come from the graft donor.

There are a few counts of this clone. V usage is TRBV6-6 and J usage is TRBJ1-4, with 9 nucleotides matching TRBD1. CDR3 size: 15 residues. J gave up 5 bases and V 2 bases, and 3 bases lay outside the gene matches. Germline CDR1 is MNHNY and CDR2 is SVGAGI (reference sequence). The CDR3 nucleotides are TGTGCCAGCAGTTACACAGGGGGCGGGAATGAAAAACTGTTTTTT. Translating gives CASSYTGGGNEKLFF.

CDR3 nucleotide sequence: TGTGCCAGTAGTGTGAGTACGGGTTTGGGTCCCTACGAGCAGTACTTC. Translated, it gives CASSVSTGLGPYEQYF. The V and J genes are TRBV19 and TRBJ2-7; D ambiguous. Germline CDR1 reads LNHDA; CDR2 reads SQIVND (reference sequence). V lost 5 bases and J 2 bases, leaving 19 bases between the germline ends. The CDR3 length is 16 residues. Full variable domain (remainder filled in from reference TRBV19 and TRBJ2-7): DGGITQSPKYLFRKEGQNVTLSCEQNLNHDAMYWYRQDPGQGLRLIYYSQIVNDFQKGDIAEGYSVSREKKESFPLTVTSAQKNPTAFYLCASSVSTGLGPYEQYFGPGTRLTVT.

This clone was seen once. The J gene is TRBJ2-1, the V gene TRBV6-5; no clear D gene. Germline V CDR1 and CDR2: MNHEY, SVGAGI. The CDR3 has 13 amino acids. Trimming removed 0 bases from V and 7 bases from J, with 7 bases in between. CDR3 DNA: TGTGCCAGCAGTTACTCATGGGCGAATGAGCAGTTCTTC. As protein: CASSYSWANEQFF.

This chain joins TRBV5-6 and TRBJ2-6; D is perhaps TRBD1 (5 bases). The CDR3 runs to 17 residues. Germline-derived CDR1 and CDR2 are SGHDT and YYEEEE. V gave up 0 bases and J gave up 1 base, with 11 bases separating them. The CDR3 nucleotides are TGTGCCAGCAGCTTGGGGGGCAGATATTCTGGGGCCAACGTCCTGACTTTC. Translating gives CASSLGGRYSGANVLTF.

The genes are TRBV10-2 and TRBJ1-6; D ambiguous. Trimming shortened V by 3 bases and J by 9 bases, and 15 bases separated the two germline ends. The CDR3 is 15 residues long. CDR1 and CDR2 from the germline V gene are WSHSY and SAAADI. The CDR3 DNA follows: TGCGCCAGCAGTGACATTTACACCAGCGGTTCACCCCTCCACTTT. As protein: CASSDIYTSGSPLHF.

The chain recombines TRBV27 with TRBJ2-1; weak D call: TRBD1 (5 bases). The CDR3 extends over 12 amino acids. Germline V gene sequence: CDR1 MNHEY, CDR2 SMNVEV (reference sequence). The V end was cut by 10 bases, the J end by 2 bases, with 9 bases between. CDR3 protein: CATWGTYNEQFF. CDR3 DNA sequence: TGTGCCACCTGGGGCACCTACAATGAGCAGTTCTTC.

The chain is built from TRBV10-2 and TRBJ2-7; D remains ambiguous. The CDR3 consists of 13 residues. Trimming removed 3 bases from V and 9 bases from J, with 15 bases in between. Germline loops: CDR1 WSHSY, CDR2 SAAADI. The CDR3 spells CASSDYGEVAQYF. The CDR3 DNA reads TGCGCCAGCAGTGATTACGGAGAAGTGGCGCAGTACTTC.

This clone was counted a single time. This rearrangement joins TRBV2 to TRBJ2-2, with TRBD1 matching 10 bases. CDR1 and CDR2 (germline): SNHLY, FYNNEI. This CDR3 has 15 residues. The ends lost 6 bases at V and 8 bases at J; junction bases unmatched: 9. For the CDR3, the DNA is TGTGCCAGCAGGCAGACAGGGGGCGACTTGGGGGAGCTGTTTTTT. Translation: CASRQTGGDLGELFF.

The rearrangement joins TRBV9 to TRBJ1-1; D not resolved. The CDR3 runs to 12 residues. The germline V gene encodes CDR1 SGDLS and CDR2 YYNGEE. V was pared by 0 bases and J by 8 bases, with 8 bases between. As DNA, the CDR3 is TGTGCCAGCAGCGTAGGCGCTGACGAAGCTTTCTTT. Translated: CASSVGADEAFF.

V is TRBV11-2 and J is TRBJ2-2; 8 positions agree with TRBD1. Per germline, CDR1 SGHAT and CDR2 FQNNGV. The CDR3 length is 17 residues. Trimming took 5 bases from V and 6 from J; bases not matched to a gene: 14. The CDR3 is CASSPPGGPIRAGELFF. The CDR3 DNA is TGTGCCAGCAGCCCGCCAGGGGGCCCGATTAGGGCCGGGGAGCTGTTTTTT.

The rearrangement links TRBV19 to TRBJ2-5, with 12 bases fitting TRBD2. The CDR3 is 14 amino acids. V lost 6 bases to trimming and J lost 5 bases; unmatched junction nucleotides: 4. Germline lookup yields CDR1 LNHDA and CDR2 SQIVND (reference sequence). The CDR3 protein is CASRSGTSGETQYF. In DNA, the CDR3 is TGTGCCAGTAGATCCGGGACTAGCGGGGAGACCCAGTACTTC.

This clone occurred a few times. The chain has TRBV2 and TRBJ1-5; D is ambiguous. Germline CDR1 reads SNHLY; CDR2 reads FYNNEI. V lost 3 bases and J 5 bases, leaving 2 bases between the germline ends. This CDR3 comprises 11 residues. The CDR3 nucleotides read TGTGCCAGCAGTGACGATCAGCCCCAGCATTTT. Translated: CASSDDQPQHF.

V gene TRBV7-3 combines with J gene TRBJ2-3; 9 bases agree with TRBD2. V lost 3 bases to trimming and J lost 3 bases; unmatched junction nucleotides: 13. In germline, CDR1 is SGHTA, CDR2 FQGTGA. The CDR3 contains 18 residues. The CDR3 DNA is TGTGCCAGCAGCTTCCTCCCACGGATAGCGGGAGCTACAGATACGCAGTATTTT. Encoded protein: CASSFLPRIAGATDTQYF. Drawing the rest from reference TRBV7-3 and TRBJ2-3, the complete variable domain is GAGVSQTPSNKVTEKGKYVELRCDPISGHTALYWYRQSLGQGPEFLIYFQGTGAADDSGLPNDRFFAVRPEGSVSTLKIQRTERGDSAVYLCASSFLPRIAGATDTQYFGPGTRLTVL.

This chain joins TRBV27 and TRBJ2-7; 8 positions agree with TRBD1. J was trimmed by 6 bases and V by 5 bases; bases with no gene match: 3. The CDR3 runs to 12 residues. Germline loops: CDR1 MNHEY, CDR2 SMNVEV (reference sequence). CDR3 in amino acids: CASSPDRVEQYF. CDR3 bases: TGTGCCAGCAGTCCGGACAGGGTCGAGCAGTACTTC.

The chain carries TRBV28 and TRBJ2-5; D may be TRBD1 (5 bases). Trimming shortened V by 5 bases and J by 0 bases, and 16 bases separated the two germline ends. The CDR3 covers 16 residues. Germline loops: CDR1 MDHEN, CDR2 SYDVKM. CDR3 protein: CASSEAGSGYQETQYF. CDR3 in DNA: TGTGCCAGCAGTGAAGCAGGGTCGGGCTACCAAGAGACCCAGTACTTC.

On this clone: The same CDR3 is also encoded by other DNA sequences in this sample. The rearrangement links TRBV11-3 to TRBJ2-3; no reliable D call. This CDR3 is built from 13 residues. Germline assignment: CDR1 SGHNT and CDR2 YENEEA. The V gene lost 1 base and the J gene lost 6 bases, with 8 bases spanning the gap. CDR3 coding DNA: TGTGCCAGCAGCTTAGTAAGATGGGATACGCAGTATTTT. Translating gives CASSLVRWDTQYF.

V and J are TRBV7-6 and TRBJ2-3, with TRBD2 as a possible D gene (7 bases). Germline V lookup: CDR1 SGHVS, CDR2 FNYEAQ. The CDR3 is 17 amino acids. V lost 2 bases and J lost 3, with 18 bases in between. This CDR3 reads CASSLSPRGGPTDTQYF. CDR3 in DNA: TGTGCCAGCAGCTTAAGTCCTCGCGGGGGCCCTACAGATACGCAGTATTTT.

This clone was counted between two and nine times. The chain uses TRBV4-1 and TRBJ2-7, with TRBD1 identical over 8 bases. The CDR3 runs to 13 residues. V trimming: 1 base; J trimming: 6 bases; junction bases outside the gene matches: 2. Germline CDR1 MGHRA, CDR2 YSYEKL. The CDR3 DNA reads TGCGCCAGCAGCCAAGGGACAGGGAGCGAGCAGTACTTC. Protein product: CASSQGTGSEQYF.

The V gene is TRBV23-1, the J gene TRBJ1-3; D remains unclear. TRBV23-1 falls under the ORF class, with uncertain function. V gave up 4 bases and J gave up 4 bases, with 20 bases separating them. The CDR3 has 17 amino acids. The CDR3 is CASSLAPGGVSGNTIYF. The CDR3, as DNA: TGCGCCAGCAGTCTGGCGCCCGGAGGTGTGAGCGGAAACACCATATATTTT.

The V call is TRBV7-3, the J call TRBJ2-1, with D tentatively TRBD2 (6 bases). The CDR3 consists of 14 residues. V lost 2 bases and J 2 bases, leaving 7 bases between the germline ends. Germline lookup yields CDR1 SGHTA and CDR2 FQGTGA. This chain's CDR3 is CASSLAGPYNEQFF. CDR3 bases: TGTGCCAGCAGCTTAGCGGGACCCTACAATGAGCAGTTCTTC.

The chain has TRBV15 and TRBJ2-1; 8 nucleotides line up with TRBD1. Germline V gives CDR1 LNHNV, CDR2 YYDKDF (reference sequence). CDR3 length equals 17 residues. After removal of 0 bases from V and 8 bases from J, the junction contained 12 bases not matched to a gene. CDR3 sequence reads: CATSRERRTGWGDEQFF. The CDR3 region has the DNA TGTGCCACCAGCAGAGAGCGCCGGACAGGGTGGGGAGATGAGCAGTTCTTC.

The rearrangement links TRBV5-4 to TRBJ2-7, with 8 bases fitting TRBD2. With V trimmed by 3 bases and J by 2 bases, 4 bases remained unmatched. This CDR3 is 14 amino acids long. Germline CDR1 is SGHNT and CDR2 is YYREEE (reference sequence). The CDR3 loop is CASSSGGAPYEQYF. The CDR3 DNA follows: TGTGCCAGCAGCTCCGGGGGGGCCCCCTACGAGCAGTACTTC.